This T cell receptor (beta chain) was found in a study of T cell changes during pregnancy in multiple sclerosis. Sequenced by immunoSEQ multiplex PCR; TCRdb stores in-frame clones only, minus some. The sample yields approximately 21,000 clones, approximately 80% seen once. This CDR3 is 16 amino acids long. Trimming removed 4 bases from V and 0 bases from J, with 12 bases in between. Germline assignment: CDR1 LNHDA and CDR2 SQIVND (reference sequence). The chain recombines TRBV19 with TRBJ1-4; D unclear. The TCR comes from a female donor in good health, enrolled as a control in a pregnancy study. The source was CD8+ T cells from peripheral blood mononuclear cells, collected in the first trimester of pregnancy. CDR3 in DNA: TGTGCCAGTAGTACTCCTCGGTTATCAACTAATGAAAAACTGTTTTTT. As protein: CASSTPRLSTNEKLFF.